The T cell receptor beta chain described here comes from a study of blood T cell repertoires in COVID-19. Using immunoSEQ multiplex PCR, the repertoire was profiled, and TCRdb retains in-frame clones only, with some absent. The data show a few hundred thousand clones, 89% seen once. This clone was seen just once. In terms of age and location, participants ranged from roughly 18 to 89 years and lived in roughly 22 US areas. Per the germline V gene, CDR1 is LNHDA and CDR2 is SQIVND (reference sequence). The length of the CDR3 is 13 residues. The germline V and J ends were trimmed by 9 bases and 5 bases, with 16 bases remaining between them.

The V and J genes are TRBV19 and TRBJ2-5, with D possibly being TRBD2 (7 bases). Sequenced input: PBMCs or T cells enriched from blood (not recorded which). This TCR was sampled from a young woman who had recovered from COVID-19. Here the CDR3 DNA reads TGTGCCAGCAGGAAAGGGGGGGGTGAGACCCAGTACTTC. Its protein is CASRKGGGETQYF.